The clone carrying this TCR beta chain was counted only a few times. Its specificity is not known. Germline values: CDR1 MDHEN, CDR2 SYDVKM. V was pared by 7 bases and J by 0 bases, with 12 bases between. The CDR3 is 15 amino acids. These data come from a study of post-analysis software for immune sequencing data. About the research overall: Courses of disease covered relapsing-remitting, secondary progressive and progressive-relapsing multiple sclerosis. General study results and limits: TRBV5-6, TRBV5-1 and TRBV20-1 belonged to a set of roughly five TRBV segments that were more frequent in patients than controls.

Every TCR beta cDNA library bore unique molecular identifiers. TCRdb re-derived calls from the PCR reads in MiXCR, one entry per CDR3 protein. Of fewer than 850,000 distinct CDR3 sequences listed, 25% to 30% are singletons. Sequenced material: blood. J is TRBJ1-4 and V is TRBV28, with D perhaps TRBD1 (5 bases). The sequence was obtained from a girl aged 10-17 years with multiple sclerosis. The CDR3, as DNA: TGTGCCAGCAAGTCGATGACAGCAACTAATGAAAAACTGTTTTTT. Its protein product is CASKSMTATNEKLFF. Variable domain in full (rest from reference TRBV28 and TRBJ1-4): DVKVTQSSRYLVKRTGEKVFLECVQDMDHENMFWYRQDPGLGLRLIYFSYDVKMKEKGDIPEGYSVSREKKERFSLILESASTNQTSMYLCASKSMTATNEKLFFGSGTQLSVL.